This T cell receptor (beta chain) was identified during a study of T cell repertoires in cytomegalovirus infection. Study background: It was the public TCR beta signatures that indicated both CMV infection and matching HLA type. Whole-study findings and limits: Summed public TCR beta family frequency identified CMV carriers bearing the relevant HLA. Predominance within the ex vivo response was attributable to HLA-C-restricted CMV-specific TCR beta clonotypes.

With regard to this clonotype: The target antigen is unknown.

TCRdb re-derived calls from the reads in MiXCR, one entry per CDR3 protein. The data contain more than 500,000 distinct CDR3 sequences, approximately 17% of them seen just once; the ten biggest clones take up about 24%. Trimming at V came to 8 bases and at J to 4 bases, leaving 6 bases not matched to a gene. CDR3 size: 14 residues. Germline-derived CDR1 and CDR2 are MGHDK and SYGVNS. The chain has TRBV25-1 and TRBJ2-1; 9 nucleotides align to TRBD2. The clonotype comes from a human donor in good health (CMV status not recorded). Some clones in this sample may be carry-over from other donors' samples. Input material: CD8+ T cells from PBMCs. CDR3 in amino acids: CASGETSGYNEQFF. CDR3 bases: TGTGCCAGCGGAGAGACTAGCGGTTACAATGAGCAGTTCTTC.